This T cell receptor beta chain was retrieved from a study of OX40 agonist ivuxolimab in advanced cancers. Looking at the study overall: Ivuxolimab doses were 0.01, 0.1, 0.3, 1.5, 3 or 10 mg/kg every 2 weeks.

CDR1 is LNHNV and CDR2 is YYDKDF in the germline V gene (reference sequence). Trimming stripped 4 bases from V and 7 bases from J, with 13 bases between. The CDR3 is 14 amino acids. Exclusion of a patient followed from autoimmune disease history or systemic immunosuppression. Here immunoSEQ multiplex PCR was the method, and the copy in TCRdb shows in-frame clones only, minus some. In the table there are around 97,000 clones, 84% of which are singletons. The chain combines TRBV15 with TRBJ1-4, with a tentative D call TRBD1 (5 bases). Sequenced here: CD4+ or CD8+ T cells sorted from blood, sampled in a trial of the OX40 agonist ivuxolimab. The source is an adult with an advanced solid tumor such as melanoma, head and neck, liver or kidney cancer. Here the CDR3 reads CATSKAGRIEKLFF. The CDR3 bases are TGTGCCACCAGCAAGGCAGGGCGAATTGAAAAACTGTTTTTT. Variable domain in full (rest from reference TRBV15 and TRBJ1-4): DAMVIQNPRYQVTQFGKPVTLSCSQTLNHNVMYWYQQKSSQAPKLLFHYYDKDFNNEADTPDNFQSRRPNTSFCFLDIRSPGLGDTAMYLCATSKAGRIEKLFFGSGTQLSVL.